These T cell receptor beta chains were read from a single sample in a study of blood T cell repertoires in COVID-19. Here immunoSEQ multiplex PCR was the method, and the copy in TCRdb shows in-frame clones only, minus some. The sample includes 110,000 to 150,000 clones, around four fifths of them seen just once. Input material: PBMCs or T cells enriched from blood (not recorded which). These receptors were obtained from a woman aged 35 to 49 who had recovered from COVID-19. Both conserved end residues are part of each CDR3. A D gene is named only where the DNA matches it firmly. The size entry is marked missing in some rows and otherwise reads once, few, many or a size class.

J: TRBJ2-7
D: .
V: TRBV6-5
size: once
DNA: TGTGCCAGCAGTATCCCGGGAACCTACGAGCAGTACTTC
CDR3: CASSIPGTYEQYF

J: TRBJ1-1
D: .
V: TRBV7-8
size: .
DNA: TGTGCCAGCAGCTTCGCGGGGGGGAGCATCACTGAAGCTTTCTTT
CDR3: CASSFAGGSITEAFF

J: TRBJ2-7
D: .
V: TRBV5-4
size: .
DNA: TGTGCCAGCAGCTTGGGGAGGGAGCAGTACTTC
CDR3: CASSLGREQYF

J: TRBJ1-6
D: TRBD1
V: TRBV10-3
size: .
DNA: TGTGCCATCAGTGAGTCACAGGGGGGAGATTCACCCCTCCACTTT
CDR3: CAISESQGGDSPLHF

J: TRBJ2-7
D: .
V: TRBV2
size: .
DNA: TGTGCCAGCGTCCTGACAGGCGCCTACGAGCAGTACTTC
CDR3: CASVLTGAYEQYF

J: TRBJ2-7
D: .
V: TRBV27
size: .
DNA: TGTGCCAGCAGTACCCTAACTTCCTACGAGCAGTACTTC
CDR3: CASSTLTSYEQYF

J: TRBJ2-1
D: .
V: TRBV19
size: few
DNA: TGTGCCAGTAGTATCTATAGCGGAGACTCCTACAATGAGCAGTTCTTC
CDR3: CASSIYSGDSYNEQFF

J: TRBJ2-3
D: .
V: TRBV29-1
size: .
DNA: TGCAGCGCCGCGGCAGGGGTTCACACAGATACGCAGTATTTT
CDR3: CSAAAGVHTDTQYF

J: TRBJ2-3
D: .
V: TRBV7-3
size: .
DNA: TGTGCCAGCAGCCCAATGAGCGGGACAGATACGCAGTATTTT
CDR3: CASSPMSGTDTQYF

J: TRBJ2-7
D: .
V: TRBV19
size: .
DNA: TGTGCCAGTAGTAACGGACAAAGCTACGAGCAGTACTTC
CDR3: CASSNGQSYEQYF

J: TRBJ2-1
D: TRBD2
V: TRBV3-1/TRBV3-2
size: few
DNA: TGTGCCAGCAGCCACCCTAGCGGGAGTGGTCCCAATGAGCAGTTCTTC
CDR3: CASSHPSGSGPNEQFF

J: TRBJ2-7
D: .
V: TRBV15
size: .
DNA: TGTGCCACCAGCCCCGGGGCCTACGAGCAGTACTTC
CDR3: CATSPGAYEQYF

J: TRBJ1-2
D: .
V: TRBV29-1
size: few
DNA: TGCAGCGTGGGAGGGAGGAATGGCTACACCTTC
CDR3: CSVGGRNGYTF

J: TRBJ2-5
D: .
V: TRBV19
size: .
DNA: TGTGCCAGTAGTAAGGGACAACAAGAGACCCAGTACTTC
CDR3: CASSKGQQETQYF

J: TRBJ1-1
D: .
V: TRBV20-1
size: .
DNA: TGCAGGGGAAGTGCGGGCACTGAAGCTTTCTTT
CDR3: CRGSAGTEAFF

J: TRBJ1-1
D: .
V: TRBV7-9
size: .
DNA: TGTGCCAGCAGCTCGGGACAACTTGAAGCTTTCTTT
CDR3: CASSSGQLEAFF

J: TRBJ2-7
D: .
V: TRBV3-1/TRBV3-2
size: few
DNA: TGTGCCAGCAGCCTTCCTAGCTCCTACGAGCAGTACTTC
CDR3: CASSLPSSYEQYF

J: TRBJ1-6
D: .
V: TRBV6-5
size: .
DNA: TGTGCCAGCACAAGAACCGCCGGGATTGGCTCACCCCTCCACTTT
CDR3: CASTRTAGIGSPLHF

J: TRBJ1-1
D: .
V: TRBV5-1
size: .
DNA: TGCGCCAGCAGAACAGACGGAAACACTGAAGCTTTCTTT
CDR3: CASRTDGNTEAFF

J: TRBJ1-2
D: .
V: TRBV12-3/TRBV12-4
size: .
DNA: TGTGCCAGCAGTCAGCGGCAGGACTATGGCTACACCTTC
CDR3: CASSQRQDYGYTF

J: TRBJ1-1
D: TRBD1
V: TRBV7-9
size: .
DNA: TGTGCCAGCAGCTTAGAAGGTGAAGGGGGCGGTGAAGCTTTCTTT
CDR3: CASSLEGEGGGEAFF

J: TRBJ2-3
D: TRBD2
V: TRBV3-1/TRBV3-2
size: .
DNA: TGTGCCAGCAGCCAACGGACTAGCGTCTTCACAGATACGCAGTATTTT
CDR3: CASSQRTSVFTDTQYF

J: TRBJ2-5
D: TRBD2
V: TRBV19
size: .
DNA: TGTGCCAGTAGTATAGGGAGGGGCGGCGGGGGTGAGACCCAGTACTTC
CDR3: CASSIGRGGGGETQYF

J: TRBJ2-7
D: TRBD1
V: TRBV19
size: .
DNA: TGTGCCAGTAGTATCGGGACAGAATCCTACGAGCAGTACTTC
CDR3: CASSIGTESYEQYF

J: TRBJ2-1
D: TRBD2
V: TRBV7-3
size: .
DNA: TGTGCCAGCAGCTTAATAGGGACTAGCGAAGGAGGGTCCTACAATGAGCAGTTCTTC
CDR3: CASSLIGTSEGGSYNEQFF

J: TRBJ1-1
D: TRBD1
V: TRBV30
size: .
DNA: TGTGCCTGGCTGGACAGGCCGAACACTGAAGCTTTCTTT
CDR3: CAWLDRPNTEAFF

J: TRBJ2-5
D: TRBD2
V: TRBV5-4
size: .
DNA: TGTGCCAGCAGCACCGGAGCGGGGGGGGGTCAAGAGACCCAGTACTTC
CDR3: CASSTGAGGGQETQYF

J: TRBJ1-4
D: TRBD1
V: TRBV30
size: .
DNA: TGTGCCTGGCTCGGGACAGGGGATGAAAAACTGTTTTTT
CDR3: CAWLGTGDEKLFF

J: TRBJ1-1
D: .
V: TRBV15
size: once
DNA: TGTGCCACCAGCAGAGCGGGGGGGGAGACTGAAGCTTTCTTT
CDR3: CATSRAGGETEAFF

J: TRBJ2-3
D: .
V: TRBV5-1
size: .
DNA: TGCGCCAGCAGCTTGGAAGGTAGCGTATTGGATACGCAGTATTTT
CDR3: CASSLEGSVLDTQYF

J: TRBJ2-7
D: .
V: TRBV6-1
size: .
DNA: TGTGCCAGCAGTGAAACAGAAAGCTACGAGCAGTACTTC
CDR3: CASSETESYEQYF

J: TRBJ1-2
D: TRBD1
V: TRBV10-3
size: .
DNA: TGTGCCATCAGTGGGATAGGGGGCAATGGCTACACCTTC
CDR3: CAISGIGGNGYTF

J: TRBJ2-1
D: TRBD2
V: TRBV5-1
size: .
DNA: TGCGCCGGGGCTACCGCTCCGGGGGGCAATGAGCAGTTCTTC
CDR3: CAGATAPGGNEQFF

J: TRBJ2-2
D: TRBD2
V: TRBV27
size: .
DNA: TGTGCCAGCAGTTTATTCGGGAGGAGGGCACCGAACACCGGGGAGCTGTTTTTT
CDR3: CASSLFGRRAPNTGELFF

J: TRBJ2-7
D: TRBD1
V: TRBV18
size: .
DNA: TGTGCCAGCTCACCTAACAGGGGAATCGAGCAGTACTTC
CDR3: CASSPNRGIEQYF

J: TRBJ2-7
D: TRBD1
V: TRBV2
size: once
DNA: TGTGCCAGCAAAACCCTACAGGGGCGATCCTACGAGCAGTACTTC
CDR3: CASKTLQGRSYEQYF

J: TRBJ2-2
D: TRBD2
V: TRBV9
size: .
DNA: TGTGCCAGCAGCCCTCGGGGGGGGACCGCGAACACCGGGGAGCTGTTTTTT
CDR3: CASSPRGGTANTGELFF

J: TRBJ2-7
D: .
V: TRBV9
size: .
DNA: TGTGCCAGCAGCGTAGCTGAAGGACAGCCCCTCTACGAGCAGTACTTC
CDR3: CASSVAEGQPLYEQYF

J: TRBJ1-1
D: .
V: TRBV23-1
size: .
DNA: TGCGCCAGCACCCAATGGGGGGGTGCGAACACTGAAGCTTTCTTT
CDR3: CASTQWGGANTEAFF

J: TRBJ2-7
D: TRBD1
V: TRBV7-6
size: .
DNA: TGTGCCAGCAGCCCTGCGGCCGGGACAGGGGTAGTCGAGCAGTACTTC
CDR3: CASSPAAGTGVVEQYF

J: TRBJ2-7
D: TRBD2
V: TRBV3-1/TRBV3-2
size: .
DNA: TGTGCCAGCAGTCCTCAGCGGGGGGATAGCCTCTCCTACGAGCAGTACTTC
CDR3: CASSPQRGDSLSYEQYF

J: TRBJ1-1
D: .
V: TRBV30
size: .
DNA: TGTGCCTGCCTGGCGAACACTGAAGCTTTCTTT
CDR3: CACLANTEAFF

J: TRBJ2-1
D: .
V: TRBV7-9
size: .
DNA: TGTGCCAGCAGCTTAATTCTCGGGTCCAACAATGAGCAGTTCTTC
CDR3: CASSLILGSNNEQFF

J: TRBJ1-1
D: .
V: TRBV18
size: .
DNA: TGTGCCAGCTCACCAGGAGCCTTGAACACTGAAGCTTTCTTT
CDR3: CASSPGALNTEAFF

J: TRBJ1-1
D: .
V: TRBV7-6
size: .
DNA: TGTGCCAGCAGCCCTATCGACAGTCAGAACACTGAAGCTTTCTTT
CDR3: CASSPIDSQNTEAFF

J: TRBJ2-1
D: .
V: TRBV7-2
size: .
DNA: TGTGCCAGCAGCTCCTCCTGGGAGCGAGTAAGTCTCTTC
CDR3: CASSSSWERVSLF

J: TRBJ1-2
D: TRBD1
V: TRBV7-2
size: .
DNA: TGTGCCAGCAGCTTCGGGACAGGGGACGGCTACACCTTC
CDR3: CASSFGTGDGYTF

J: TRBJ1-2
D: TRBD1
V: TRBV4-1
size: .
DNA: TGCGCCAGCAGCCAAGGCCCAGGGGGAGACTACACCTTC
CDR3: CASSQGPGGDYTF

J: TRBJ1-2
D: .
V: TRBV7-8
size: once
DNA: TGTGCCAGCAGCCCAATGGTGAGGGCTAACTATGGCTACACCTTC
CDR3: CASSPMVRANYGYTF